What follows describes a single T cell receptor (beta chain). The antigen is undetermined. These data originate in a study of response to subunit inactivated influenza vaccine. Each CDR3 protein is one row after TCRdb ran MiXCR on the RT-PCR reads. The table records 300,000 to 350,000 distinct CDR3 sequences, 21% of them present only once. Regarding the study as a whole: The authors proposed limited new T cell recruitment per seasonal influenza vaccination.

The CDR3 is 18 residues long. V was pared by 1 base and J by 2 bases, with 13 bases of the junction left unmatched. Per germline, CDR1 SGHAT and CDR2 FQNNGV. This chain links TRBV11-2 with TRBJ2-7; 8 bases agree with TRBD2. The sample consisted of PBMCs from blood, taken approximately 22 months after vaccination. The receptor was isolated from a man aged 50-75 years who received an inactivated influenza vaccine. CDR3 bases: TGTGCCAGCAGCTTAGTCGGTAGGGGGGGACTAGGGGCCTACGAGCAGTACTTC. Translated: CASSLVGRGGLGAYEQYF.